Many counts were recorded for the clone carrying this T cell receptor beta chain. The CDR3 consists of 14 residues. Germline CDR1 is SGHVS and CDR2 is FNYEAQ. Unmatched junction bases numbered 3, after V lost 1 base and J lost 7 bases. This sample stems from a study of human T cells and chemical hapten exposure. Time point noted: patch test 3, about 24 weeks after DPC sensitization. Stated treatment: therapeutic diphenylcyclopropenone sensitization with weekly scalp DPC. It was the library that attached unique molecular identifiers to individual cDNA molecules. TCRdb reprocessed the RACE reads via MiXCR and lists one record per CDR3 protein. The sample carries approximately 90,000 distinct CDR3 sequences, less than 35% recorded once.

The chain recombines TRBV7-6 with TRBJ2-3; the match to TRBD1 covers 9 bases. This material consisted of whole blood, taken in connection with sensitization to the hapten diphenylcyclopropenone (DPC). This clonotype was sampled from a man aged 40-55 years with alopecia areata. Some clones in this sample may be carry-over from other donors' samples. CDR3 nucleotide sequence: TGTGCCAGCAGCTTAGGAACAGGGGGCAATACGCAGTATTTT. Translation: CASSLGTGGNTQYF.